Below, 2 T cell receptor beta chains from the same sample are listed, as sequenced in a study of cytomegalovirus exposure and HLA in healthy donors. 60 Vbeta and 13 Jbeta primers were used in PCR. Clones were read by immunoSEQ multiplex PCR, and TCRdb kept only the in-frame ones, dropping some. The sample includes some 170,000 clones, about four fifths of them seen just once. Material: PBMCs. The receptors were gathered from a woman aged 30 to 39 in good health and CMV-seropositive.

This chain connects TRBV2 to TRBJ2-5, with a weak D call TRBD1 (5 bases). V lost 6 bases to trimming and J lost 2 bases, with 7 bases between them. Germline assignment: CDR1 SNHLY and CDR2 FYNNEI. This CDR3 is 12 amino acids long. As DNA, the CDR3 is TGTGCCAGCAGCCAGGGACAAGAGACCCAGTACTTC. It yields the protein CASSQGQETQYF.

This chain links TRBV19 with TRBJ2-2; 7 nucleotides line up with TRBD1. CDR1 and CDR2 (germline): LNHDA, SQIVND (reference sequence). The CDR3 totals 16 residues. J gave up 4 bases and V 4 bases, and 9 bases lay outside the gene matches. The CDR3 DNA sequence: TGTGCCAGTAGTACAGACAGGGTAAAACTCACCGGGGAGCTGTTTTTT. Its translation: CASSTDRVKLTGELFF.